These 23 T cell receptor beta chains came from one sample sequenced in a study of blood T cell repertoires in COVID-19. Clones were read by immunoSEQ multiplex PCR, and TCRdb kept only the in-frame ones, dropping some. The sample carries over 200,000 clones, 91% recorded once. Material for sequencing was peripheral blood. The receptors come from a person aged 18 to 29 with COVID-19, enrolled during active disease.

This sequence joins TRBV6-5 and TRBJ2-3; TRBD2 aligns across 8 bases. The J segment lost 5 bases and the V segment lost 7 bases, leaving 5 bases of the junction unmatched. Germline V CDR1 and CDR2: MNHEY, SVGAGI. The CDR3 is 13 residues long. This CDR3 reads CASTSGSGDTQYF. The DNA of the CDR3 is TGTGCCAGCACCAGCGGGAGTGGAGATACGCAGTATTTT.

The chain links TRBV15 to TRBJ2-4; 9 bases fit TRBD1. Germline-derived CDR1 and CDR2 are LNHNV and YYDKDF (reference sequence). The V gene end was trimmed by 6 bases and the J gene end by 0 bases; junction bases not matched to a gene: 9. The CDR3 runs 17 residues. CDR3 sequence reads: CATSGWDRVLAKNIQYF. CDR3 coding DNA: TGTGCCACCAGTGGTTGGGACAGGGTCCTAGCCAAAAACATTCAGTACTTC.

The V and J genes are TRBV6-5 and TRBJ1-4; no definite D call. Germline V gene data show CDR1 as MNHEY and CDR2 as SVGAGI. Trimming pared 8 bases from V and 10 bases from J, leaving 20 bases between. The CDR3 spans 14 residues. As DNA, the CDR3 is TGTGCCAGCTCCCCTGGGGAGGCCCCGGGAAAACTGTTTTTT. It codes for CASSPGEAPGKLFF.

As concerns this clone: Within the sample, other DNA sequences also encode this same CDR3. The chain links TRBV6-5 to TRBJ1-5; D remains unclear. The CDR3 totals 13 residues. V lost 6 bases to trimming and J lost 0 bases, with 6 bases between them. The germline gives CDR1 MNHEY, CDR2 SVGAGI. The CDR3 sequence: CASSPGSNQPQHF. CDR3 DNA: TGTGCCAGCAGCCCAGGTAGCAATCAGCCCCAGCATTTT.

The chain combines TRBV10-3 with TRBJ1-4; D not resolved. The V end was cut by 5 bases, the J end by 7 bases, with 11 bases between. Germline values: CDR1 ENHRY, CDR2 SYGVKD. CDR3 size: 13 residues. CDR3 coding DNA: TGTGCCATCAGTCAGGAGGGAAGTGAAAAACTGTTTTTT. Translating it yields CAISQEGSEKLFF.

The chain is built from TRBV6-5 and TRBJ1-6; a weak D match, TRBD1 (5 bases). The CDR3 sequence is 12 residues long. Germline CDR1 MNHEY, CDR2 SVGAGI. V was cut by 6 bases and J by 12 bases, with 12 bases left in between. The CDR3 here is CASRKDKEPLHF. The CDR3 DNA follows: TGTGCCAGCAGAAAGGACAAGGAACCCCTCCACTTT.

This chain joins TRBV6-6 and TRBJ2-6, with D tentatively TRBD1 (5 bases). Germline CDR1 MNHNY, CDR2 SVGAGI (reference sequence). V was pared by 5 bases and J by 4 bases, with 18 bases between. The CDR3 loop spans 17 amino acids. CDR3 in DNA: TGTGCCAGCAGTCTAAACCCGACAGTCGTCGGGGCCAACGTCCTGACTTTC. Translating it yields CASSLNPTVVGANVLTF.

V and J are TRBV3-1 (or the pseudogene TRBV3-2) and TRBJ2-5; D perhaps matches TRBD2 (6 bases). The length of the CDR3 is 15 residues. Germline-derived CDR1 and CDR2 are LGHDT and YNNKEL (reference sequence). Trimming cost V 0 bases and J 2 bases, with 10 bases left between them. The chain's CDR3 is CASSQEREEQETQYF. The CDR3 coding sequence is TGTGCCAGCAGCCAAGAGCGGGAAGAACAAGAGACCCAGTACTTC.

The J gene is TRBJ2-1, the V gene TRBV7-9; TRBD1 aligns across 7 bases. V was clipped by 4 bases and J by 0 bases; unmatched bases: 9. CDR3 length: 17 amino acids. CDR1 is SEHNR and CDR2 is FQNEAQ in the germline V gene (reference sequence). CDR3 sequence (DNA): TGTGCCAGCAGCTCTCGGACAGGCGGTAGCTCCTACAATGAGCAGTTCTTC. Protein sequence: CASSSRTGGSSYNEQFF.

This chain joins TRBV6-5 and TRBJ2-7, with 10 bases that match TRBD2. Germline assignment: CDR1 MNHEY and CDR2 SVGAGI. The V gene end was trimmed by 6 bases and the J gene end by 3 bases; junction bases not matched to a gene: 8. There are 15 residues in the CDR3. CDR3 in amino acids: CASRASGSSDYEQYF. CDR3 DNA sequence: TGTGCCAGCAGAGCTAGCGGGAGTTCGGACTACGAGCAGTACTTC.

The chain combines TRBV6-4 with TRBJ2-7, with 13 bases matching TRBD2. V lost 6 bases and J lost 5; bases outside the gene matches: 7. The CDR3 loop spans 15 amino acids. CDR1 is MRHNA, CDR2 SNTAGT, per germline. The DNA for the CDR3 is TGTGCCAGCAGCCCCGGACTAGCGGGAGTCCACGAGCAGTACTTC. Protein sequence: CASSPGLAGVHEQYF.

The chain employs TRBV4-3 and TRBJ1-5; D might be TRBD1 (5 bases). V dropped 6 bases and J dropped 5 bases, with 11 bases sitting between them. The CDR3 contains 13 residues. CDR1 is LGHNA and CDR2 is YSLEER in the germline V gene. CDR3 region: CASSRTSDQPQHF. As DNA, the CDR3 is TGCGCCAGCAGTCGGACAAGTGATCAGCCCCAGCATTTT.

The chain recombines TRBV3-1 (or the pseudogene TRBV3-2) with TRBJ2-5; D unresolved. V was trimmed by 2 bases and J by 7 bases, leaving 11 bases between them. This CDR3 has 13 residues. The germline V gene has CDR1 LGHDT and CDR2 YNNKEL (reference sequence). In DNA, the CDR3 is TGTGCCAGCAGCCAATTGGCGGAGTTGACCCAGTACTTC. Translation: CASSQLAELTQYF.

The genes are TRBV6-5 and TRBJ1-2, with 9 positions matching TRBD1. CDR1 MNHEY and CDR2 SVGAGI come from the germline V gene. This CDR3 is 15 amino acids long. V lost 8 bases to trimming and J lost 6 bases; unmatched junction nucleotides: 13. CDR3 loop: CASGGTGNLLNGYTF. In nucleotides, the CDR3 is TGTGCCAGCGGCGGGACAGGGAATTTGCTCAATGGCTACACCTTC.

This chain uses TRBV5-4 with TRBJ2-7; the D gene is possibly TRBD2 (5 bases). The germline V gene has CDR1 SGHNT and CDR2 YYREEE (reference sequence). V lost 4 bases and J 4 bases, leaving 21 bases between the germline ends. The CDR3 consists of 16 residues. The CDR3 loop is CASSPNPGLLGYEQYF. CDR3 nucleotide sequence: TGTGCCAGCAGCCCAAATCCCGGGCTACTAGGGTACGAGCAGTACTTC.

The rearrangement links TRBV5-8 to TRBJ2-7; D is possibly TRBD1 (5 bases). Trimming shortened V by 4 bases and J by 6 bases, and 20 bases separated the two germline ends. The CDR3 runs to 15 residues. Per the germline V gene, CDR1 is SGHTS and CDR2 is YDEGEE. CDR3 residues: CASSPRAVPHSEQYF. DNA of the CDR3: TGTGCCAGCAGCCCCAGGGCCGTACCCCATTCCGAGCAGTACTTC.

This clone was seen a single time. The chain employs TRBV5-1 and TRBJ2-7; weak D call: TRBD2 (5 bases). CDR1 is SGHRS and CDR2 is YFSETQ in the germline V gene. The CDR3 sequence is 13 residues long. Trimming shortened V by 4 bases and J by 2 bases, and 10 bases separated the two germline ends. CDR3 protein: CASSERTPYEQYF. The CDR3 coding sequence is TGCGCCAGCAGCGAGCGGACCCCCTACGAGCAGTACTTC.

The V gene is TRBV6-6, the J gene TRBJ2-1; possibly TRBD2 for D (6 bases). CDR3 size: 15 residues. V was cut by 2 bases and J by 8 bases, with 16 bases left in between. Germline V gives CDR1 MNHNY, CDR2 SVGAGI (reference sequence). The CDR3: CASSYQGLLRDEQFF. The DNA for the CDR3 is TGTGCCAGCAGTTACCAAGGACTACTAAGGGATGAGCAGTTCTTC.

This clone has a single count. The chain carries TRBV3-1 (or the pseudogene TRBV3-2) and TRBJ1-5; TRBD1 agrees at 9 bases. CDR1 LGHDT and CDR2 YNNKEL come from the germline V gene (reference sequence). J lost 4 bases, V lost 1 base, and 5 bases had no gene match. The CDR3 length is 16 residues. In DNA form, the CDR3 reads TGTGCCAGCAGCCAAGGTTTAGGACAGGGGAATCAGCCCCAGCATTTT. Its translation: CASSQGLGQGNQPQHF.

The rearrangement links TRBV5-5 to TRBJ1-1; D is unresolved. There are 16 residues in the CDR3. V dropped 1 base and J dropped 1 base, with 14 bases sitting between them. Germline CDR1 reads SGHKS; CDR2 reads YYEKEE (reference sequence). The CDR3 loop reads CASSLSGGWGNTEAFF. Written as DNA, the CDR3 is TGTGCCAGCAGCTTGTCAGGCGGGTGGGGGAACACTGAAGCTTTCTTT.

This sequence joins TRBV5-1 and TRBJ2-3; 7 bases are shared with TRBD1. Losses at the gene ends were 0 bases for V and 5 bases for J; bases not matched to a gene: 3. The CDR3 totals 14 residues. Germline lookup yields CDR1 SGHRS and CDR2 YFSETQ. The CDR3 DNA sequence: TGCGCCAGCAGCTTGGCCAGGGGGAAAGATACGCAGTATTTT. Translating gives CASSLARGKDTQYF.

The gene calls are TRBV28 and TRBJ1-4; 8 bases match TRBD1. Germline CDR1 and CDR2: MDHEN and SYDVKM. V lost 11 bases, J lost 0 bases, and 8 bases stayed unmatched. This CDR3 region has 15 residues. DNA of the CDR3: TGTGCCGCGAGACAGGGGTATACAACTAATGAAAAACTGTTTTTT. Translation: CAARQGYTTNEKLFF.

There are a few counts of this clone. The CDR3, as DNA: TGTGCCAGCAGCTTATGGACAGACTACGAGCAGTACTTC. It translates to CASSLWTDYEQYF. This sequence joins TRBV7-2 and TRBJ2-7; D perhaps matches TRBD1 (6 bases). V was cut by 2 bases and J by 3 bases, with 8 bases left in between. Germline V lookup: CDR1 SGHTA, CDR2 FQGNSA. This CDR3 is 13 amino acids long.